This T cell receptor (beta chain) appears in the sequencing data of a study of beta chain features in type 1 diabetes. Study-wide results and limits: Moderate yet significant TCRB CDR3 shortening was seen in Type 1 diabetes patients in all four CD4+ subsets.

About this clone itself: Its antigen remains unknown.

As every portion of the isolated RNA was reverse transcribed, the sequencing read expressed TCRB transcripts. The assay was immunoSEQ multiplex PCR, and TCRdb's table has in-frame clones only and misses some. The sample consists of under 850,000 clones, 13% of them appearing once. Deletions cut 6 bases from V and 5 bases from J, with 16 bases between. Germline CDR1 MNHNY, CDR2 SVGAGI (reference sequence). The length of the CDR3 is 14 residues. This sequence was found in a man aged 18-30 years with type 1 diabetes. The sample was naive CD4+ T cells from blood. The chain employs TRBV6-6 and TRBJ1-2, with D hard to call. CDR3 residues: CASSSGRNSYGYTF. Written as DNA, the CDR3 is TGTGCCAGCAGCTCAGGACGGAATTCTTATGGCTACACCTTC.